The clone carrying this TCR beta chain was observed once. This specimen comes from a study of blood T cell repertoires in COVID-19. The wider study: Some COVID-19 samples were acute and others convalescent; all came from the United States, Italy and Spain.

Trimming cost V 0 bases and J 8 bases, with 7 bases left between them. Germline-derived CDR1 and CDR2 are LNHDA and SQIVND (reference sequence). The CDR3 loop spans 12 amino acids. In the source study's methods: Estimation of nucleated cell counts relied on the amplification of reference gene primers. This table comes from immunoSEQ multiplex PCR, and its TCRdb copy is limited to in-frame clones, with some not included. The V and J calls and the clone size are those of that table, but D and trimming were determined from the DNA. The data hold approximately 210,000 clones, with 70% to 85% observed a single time.

Source material: PBMCs or T cells enriched from blood (not recorded which). This clonotype was sampled from a woman aged 55 to 70 who had recovered from COVID-19. This chain uses TRBV19 with TRBJ1-2; no firm D call. CDR3 nucleotide sequence: TGTGCCAGTAGTATAGAGACAAGAGGCTACACCTTC. Translation gives CASSIETRGYTF. The entire variable domain, with the rest obtained from reference TRBV19 and TRBJ1-2, is as follows: DGGITQSPKYLFRKEGQNVTLSCEQNLNHDAMYWYRQDPGQGLRLIYYSQIVNDFQKGDIAEGYSVSREKKESFPLTVTSAQKNPTAFYLCASSIETRGYTFGSGTRLTVV.